The rows below give T cell receptor beta chains drawn from one sample of a study of graft-versus-host responses after intestinal transplantation. Repertoires were generated with immunoSEQ multiplex PCR, while TCRdb's copy carries only in-frame clones and drops some. This sample has 43,000 or so clones, with 85% to 95% found just once. The specimen comprised PBMCs, sampled about 800 days after a first intestinal transplant, on the day of a second. Receptors were obtained from a human patient who received an intestinal transplant, so some T cells may come from the graft donor. Both conserved end residues are trimmed from each CDR3.

len: 12
v_gene: TRBV5-1
j_gene: TRBJ2-4
CDR3aa: ASSPGTAGGIQY

len: 8
v_gene: TRBV25-1
j_gene: TRBJ1-2
CDR3aa: ASSLYGYT

len: 13
v_gene: TRBV4-2
j_gene: TRBJ2-7
CDR3aa: ASSQDWTPAYEQY

len: 11
v_gene: TRBV7-3
j_gene: TRBJ1-5
CDR3aa: ASSSDWNQPQH

len: 13
v_gene: TRBV5-1
j_gene: TRBJ1-4
CDR3aa: ASSFIGATNEKLF

len: 13
v_gene: TRBV11-2
j_gene: TRBJ1-1
CDR3aa: ASSLGVGFNTEAF

len: 9
v_gene: TRBV10-3
j_gene: TRBJ1-1
CDR3aa: AIRVSAEAF

len: 13
v_gene: TRBV6-5
j_gene: TRBJ2-2
CDR3aa: ASSSDGPNTGELF

len: 11
v_gene: TRBV28
j_gene: TRBJ1-1
CDR3aa: ASSGQGRIEAF

len: 11
v_gene: TRBV11-2
j_gene: TRBJ1-1
CDR3aa: ASSLSGGTEAF

len: 11
v_gene: TRBV7-9
j_gene: TRBJ2-5
CDR3aa: ASSLVEQEAQY

len: 11
v_gene: TRBV19
j_gene: TRBJ2-1
CDR3aa: ASSRGLYNEQF

len: 16
v_gene: TRBV27
j_gene: TRBJ2-5
CDR3aa: ASSSGGTSGWEGETQY

len: 10
v_gene: TRBV6-4
j_gene: TRBJ1-1
CDR3aa: ASSALSGQTF

len: 9
v_gene: TRBV6-5
j_gene: TRBJ1-2
CDR3aa: ASSYGLGYT

len: 11
v_gene: TRBV27
j_gene: TRBJ2-3
CDR3aa: ASSLTPGNTQY

len: 12
v_gene: TRBV9
j_gene: TRBJ2-5
CDR3aa: ASSEGASRETQY

len: 12
v_gene: TRBV7-3
j_gene: TRBJ2-7
CDR3aa: ASSRQGVTYEQY

len: 15
v_gene: TRBV5-6
j_gene: TRBJ2-3
CDR3aa: ASSLAKGAFSTDTQY

len: 12
v_gene: TRBV9
j_gene: TRBJ1-2
CDR3aa: ASSVGGTAVGST

len: 14
v_gene: TRBV2
j_gene: TRBJ1-4
CDR3aa: ASSDRTSPTNEKLF

len: 17
v_gene: TRBV18
j_gene: TRBJ2-7
CDR3aa: ASSPTEGLAGGPSTEQY

len: 11
v_gene: TRBV19
j_gene: TRBJ2-1
CDR3aa: ASSNGRYNEQF

len: 11
v_gene: TRBV21-1
j_gene: TRBJ1-1
CDR3aa: ASSKARNTEAF

len: 11
v_gene: TRBV19
j_gene: TRBJ2-7
CDR3aa: ASRSRARDEQY

len: 14
v_gene: TRBV7-2
j_gene: TRBJ2-2
CDR3aa: ASSRGLAGWTGELF

len: 13
v_gene: TRBV30
j_gene: TRBJ2-4
CDR3aa: AWRAPGTGGNIQY

len: 12
v_gene: TRBV27
j_gene: TRBJ1-5
CDR3aa: ASSLYADNQPQH

len: 10
v_gene: TRBV10-3
j_gene: TRBJ2-7
CDR3aa: AIRTDRIEQY

len: 10
v_gene: TRBV30
j_gene: TRBJ2-7
CDR3aa: AWSPKGEVRY

len: 14
v_gene: TRBV14
j_gene: TRBJ2-5
CDR3aa: ASSQGGQASQETQY

len: 12
v_gene: TRBV18
j_gene: TRBJ1-5
CDR3aa: ASSPSTGAQPQH

len: 11
v_gene: TRBV5-1
j_gene: TRBJ1-1
CDR3aa: ASSEVIGTEAF

len: 13
v_gene: TRBV9
j_gene: TRBJ2-7
CDR3aa: ASSPTGVAGDEQY

len: 10
v_gene: TRBV30
j_gene: TRBJ2-3
CDR3aa: AWTFSTDTQY

len: 12
v_gene: TRBV30
j_gene: TRBJ1-2
CDR3aa: AWSAPRDSGGYT

len: 12
v_gene: TRBV5-1
j_gene: TRBJ1-4
CDR3aa: ASSLEETGVKLF